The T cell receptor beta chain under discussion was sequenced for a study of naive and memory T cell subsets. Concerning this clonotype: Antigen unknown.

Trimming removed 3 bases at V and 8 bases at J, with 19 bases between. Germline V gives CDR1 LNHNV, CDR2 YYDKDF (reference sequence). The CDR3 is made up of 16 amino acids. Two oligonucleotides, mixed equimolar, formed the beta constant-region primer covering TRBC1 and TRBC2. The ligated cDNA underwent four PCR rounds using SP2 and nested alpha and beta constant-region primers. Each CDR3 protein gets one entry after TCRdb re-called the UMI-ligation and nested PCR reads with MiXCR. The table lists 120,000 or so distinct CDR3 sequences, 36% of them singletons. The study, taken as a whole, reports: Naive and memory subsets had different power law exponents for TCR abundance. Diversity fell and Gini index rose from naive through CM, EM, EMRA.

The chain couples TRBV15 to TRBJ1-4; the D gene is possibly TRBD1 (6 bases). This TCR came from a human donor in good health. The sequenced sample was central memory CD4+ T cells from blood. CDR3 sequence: CATSSSFQGYGEKLFF. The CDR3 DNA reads TGTGCCACCAGCAGCAGTTTCCAGGGGTATGGAGAAAAACTGTTTTTT. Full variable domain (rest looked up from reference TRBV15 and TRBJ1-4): DAMVIQNPRYQVTQFGKPVTLSCSQTLNHNVMYWYQQKSSQAPKLLFHYYDKDFNNEADTPDNFQSRRPNTSFCFLDIRSPGLGDTAMYLCATSSSFQGYGEKLFFGSGTQLSVL.